The entry below describes one TCR beta chain. Its antigen target is currently unknown. No much larger clonotype is one base removed from it; base qualities were not supplied. Library method: the immunoSEQ multiplex PCR assay. This is the immuneACCESS table as TCRdb keeps it, with only in-frame sequences that have V and J called. A part of the clones is gone; compared with another copy, unresolved V genes explain less than half, and the rest is unexplained. The sample table contains roughly 76,000 clones; only one count was recorded for roughly 94% of them. The biggest ten clones account for around 6.4% of the sample. These data belong to a study of control samples from healthy donors and cancer patients (dated by TCRdb to about 2020). The CDR3 covers 16 residues, taking in both the cysteine and the phenylalanine. Only the CDR3 portion is preserved as DNA: 48 bases, with reading frame beginning at the first base. CDR1 SGHNT and CDR2 YYREEE are derived from the germline V gene (reference sequence). The germline ends are 9 bases apart after V is trimmed by 2 bases and J by 0 bases.

The chain couples TRBV5-4 to TRBJ2-6; confidence is insufficient to name the D gene. The source material was blood. The sequence was obtained from a middle-aged woman in good health. The DNA reads TGTGCCAGCAGCTTTCACAGAAGCTCTGGGGCCAACGTCCTGACTTTC. It translates to CASSFHRSSGANVLTF.